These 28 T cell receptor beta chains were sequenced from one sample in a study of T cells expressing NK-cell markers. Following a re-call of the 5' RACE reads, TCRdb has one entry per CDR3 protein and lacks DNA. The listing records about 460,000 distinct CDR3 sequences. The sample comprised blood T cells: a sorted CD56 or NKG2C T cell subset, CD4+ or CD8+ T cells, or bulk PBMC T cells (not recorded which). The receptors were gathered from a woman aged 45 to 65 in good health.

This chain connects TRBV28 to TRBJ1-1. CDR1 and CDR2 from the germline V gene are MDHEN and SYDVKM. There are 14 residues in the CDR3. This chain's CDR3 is CASSRGPAGTEAFF. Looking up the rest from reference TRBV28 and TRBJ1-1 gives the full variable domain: DVKVTQSSRYLVKRTGEKVFLECVQDMDHENMFWYRQDPGLGLRLIYFSYDVKMKEKGDIPEGYSVSREKKERFSLILESASTNQTSMYLCASSRGPAGTEAFFGQGTRLTVV.

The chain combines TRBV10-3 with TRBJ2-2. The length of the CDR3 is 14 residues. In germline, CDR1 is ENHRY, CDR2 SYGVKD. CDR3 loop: CAISEQTPTGELFF.

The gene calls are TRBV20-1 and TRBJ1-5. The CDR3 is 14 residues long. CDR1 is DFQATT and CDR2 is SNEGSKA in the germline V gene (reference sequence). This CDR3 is CSALDGRGNQPQHF.

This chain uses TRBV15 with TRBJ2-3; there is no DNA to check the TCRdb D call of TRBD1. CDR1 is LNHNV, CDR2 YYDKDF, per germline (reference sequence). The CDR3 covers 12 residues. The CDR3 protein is CATSMDRYTQYF.

The CDR3 here is CSAKAALIPRDKSYNEQFF. The V gene is TRBV20-1, the J gene TRBJ2-1; the TCRdb D gene call, TRBD1, has no DNA to confirm it. Per the germline V gene, CDR1 is DFQATT and CDR2 is SNEGSKA (reference sequence). The CDR3 is made up of 19 amino acids.

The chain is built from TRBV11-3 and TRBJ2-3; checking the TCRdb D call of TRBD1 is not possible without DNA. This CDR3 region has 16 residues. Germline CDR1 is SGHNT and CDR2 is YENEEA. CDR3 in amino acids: CASSLGGLGATDTQYF.

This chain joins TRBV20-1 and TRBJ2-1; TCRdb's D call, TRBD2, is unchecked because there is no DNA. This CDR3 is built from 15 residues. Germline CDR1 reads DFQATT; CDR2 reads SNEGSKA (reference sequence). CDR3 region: CSATRAGGIYNEQFF.

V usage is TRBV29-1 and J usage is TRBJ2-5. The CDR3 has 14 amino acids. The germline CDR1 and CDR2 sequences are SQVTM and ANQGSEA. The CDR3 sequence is CSVEDRRVTETQYF.

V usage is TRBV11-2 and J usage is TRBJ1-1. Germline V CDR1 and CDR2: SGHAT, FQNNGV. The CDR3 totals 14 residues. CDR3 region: CASSLYSGYTEAFF.

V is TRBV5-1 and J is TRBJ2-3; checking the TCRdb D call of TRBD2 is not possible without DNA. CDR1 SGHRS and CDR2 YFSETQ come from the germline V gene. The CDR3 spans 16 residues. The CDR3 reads CASSLAGGPTSDTQYF.

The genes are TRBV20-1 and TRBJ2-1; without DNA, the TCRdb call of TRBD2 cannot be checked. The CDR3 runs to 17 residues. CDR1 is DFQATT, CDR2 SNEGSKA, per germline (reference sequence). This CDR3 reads CSASEMAGRHTYNEQFF.

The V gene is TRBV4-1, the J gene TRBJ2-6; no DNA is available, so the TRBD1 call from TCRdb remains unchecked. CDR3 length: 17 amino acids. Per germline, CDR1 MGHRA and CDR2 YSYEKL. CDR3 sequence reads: CASSQGFAGTGANVLTF.

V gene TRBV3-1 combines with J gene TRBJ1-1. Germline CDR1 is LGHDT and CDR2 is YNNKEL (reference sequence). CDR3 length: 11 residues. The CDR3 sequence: CASSHIGEAFF.

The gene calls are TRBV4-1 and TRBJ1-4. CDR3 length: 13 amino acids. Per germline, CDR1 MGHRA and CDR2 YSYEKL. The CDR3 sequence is CASSQMRNEKLFF.

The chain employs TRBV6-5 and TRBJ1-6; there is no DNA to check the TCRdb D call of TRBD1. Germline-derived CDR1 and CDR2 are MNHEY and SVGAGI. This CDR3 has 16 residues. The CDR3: CASSYEGRGHNSPLHF.

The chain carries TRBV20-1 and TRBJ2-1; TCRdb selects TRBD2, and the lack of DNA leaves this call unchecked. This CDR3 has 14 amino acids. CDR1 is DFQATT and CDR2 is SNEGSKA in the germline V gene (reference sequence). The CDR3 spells CSATPSGSLNEQFF.

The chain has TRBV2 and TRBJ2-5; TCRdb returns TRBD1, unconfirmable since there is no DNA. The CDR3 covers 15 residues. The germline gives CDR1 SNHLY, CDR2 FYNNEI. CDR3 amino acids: CASSELGAGGETQYF.

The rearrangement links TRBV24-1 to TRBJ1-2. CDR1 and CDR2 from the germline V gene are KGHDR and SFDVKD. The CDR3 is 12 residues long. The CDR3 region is CATSRRSGGYTF.

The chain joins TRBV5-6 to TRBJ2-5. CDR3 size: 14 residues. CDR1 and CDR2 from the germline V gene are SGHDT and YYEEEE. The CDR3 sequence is CASSFRVHEETQYF. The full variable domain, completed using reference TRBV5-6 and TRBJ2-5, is DAGVTQSPTHLIKTRGQQVTLRCSPKSGHDTVSWYQQALGQGPQFIFQYYEEEERQRGNFPDRFSGHQFPNYSSELNVNALLLGDSALYLCASSFRVHEETQYFGPGTRLLVL.

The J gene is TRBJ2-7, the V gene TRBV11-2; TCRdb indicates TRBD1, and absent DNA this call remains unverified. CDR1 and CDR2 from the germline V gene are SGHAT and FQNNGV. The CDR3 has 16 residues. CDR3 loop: CASSSVRQGRGYEQYF.

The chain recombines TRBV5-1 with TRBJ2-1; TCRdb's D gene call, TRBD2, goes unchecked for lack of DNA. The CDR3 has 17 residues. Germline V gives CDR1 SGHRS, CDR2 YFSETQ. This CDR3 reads CASSDGPLGGRVDEQFF.

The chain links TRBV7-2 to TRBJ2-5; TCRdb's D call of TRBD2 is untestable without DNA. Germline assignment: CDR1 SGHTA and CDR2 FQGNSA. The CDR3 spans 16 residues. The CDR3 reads CASSLTLAGIQETQYF.

This CDR3 reads CAIRKDSPPNQPQHF. The chain employs TRBV10-3 and TRBJ1-5; TCRdb indicates TRBD1, and absent DNA this call remains unverified. Germline V gives CDR1 ENHRY, CDR2 SYGVKD. The CDR3 contains 15 residues.

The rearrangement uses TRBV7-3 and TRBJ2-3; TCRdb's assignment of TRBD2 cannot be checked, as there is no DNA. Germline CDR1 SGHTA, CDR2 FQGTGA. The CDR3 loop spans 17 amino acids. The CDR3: CASSLYAGGPGTDTQYF.

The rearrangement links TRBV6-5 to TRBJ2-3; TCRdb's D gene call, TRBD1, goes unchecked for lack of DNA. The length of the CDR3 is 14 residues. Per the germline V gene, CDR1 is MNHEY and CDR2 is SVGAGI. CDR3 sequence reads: CATREGGNTDTQYF.

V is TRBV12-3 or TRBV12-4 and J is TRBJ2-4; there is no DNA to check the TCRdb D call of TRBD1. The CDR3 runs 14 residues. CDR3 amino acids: CASSLGGSQNIQYF.

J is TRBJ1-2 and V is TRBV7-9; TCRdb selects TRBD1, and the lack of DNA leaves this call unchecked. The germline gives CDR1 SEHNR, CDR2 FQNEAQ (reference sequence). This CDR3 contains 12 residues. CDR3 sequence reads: CASSLVGHGYTF.

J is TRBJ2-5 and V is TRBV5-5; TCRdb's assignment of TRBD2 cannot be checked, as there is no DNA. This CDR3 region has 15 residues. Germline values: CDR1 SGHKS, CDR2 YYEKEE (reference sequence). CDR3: CASSLDVAGGETQYF.